This is a list of T cell receptor beta chains from one sample in a study of T cells after yellow fever vaccination. TCRdb used MiXCR to reprocess the 5' RACE reads, holding one entry per CDR3 protein. The data hold roughly 250,000 distinct CDR3 sequences, with under 15% observed a single time. Here the sequenced sample was CD4+ T cells sorted from PBMCs, taken 45 days after the yellow fever booster vaccination. These receptors originate from a man aged 30-40 years who received the YFV17D yellow fever vaccine. Each CDR3 is given with its conserved first and last residue. D genes are given only for firm matches. Some rows have no size entry. The others give once, few or many, or a class for an expanded clone.

clone_size: .; j_call: TRBJ2-2; d_call: .; cdr3_length: 15; v_call: TRBV20-1; cdr3_nt: TGCAGTGCTAGCCCGGACGGACAAAACACCGGGGAGCTGTTTTTT; cdr3_aa: CSASPDGQNTGELFF
clone_size: .; j_call: TRBJ2-5; d_call: .; cdr3_length: 15; v_call: TRBV5-6; cdr3_nt: TGTGCCAGCAGGGGCGGGGGCGGGTTAACTGAGACCCAGTACTTC; cdr3_aa: CASRGGGGLTETQYF
clone_size: few; j_call: TRBJ2-2; d_call: .; cdr3_length: 16; v_call: TRBV5-1; cdr3_nt: TGCGCCAGCAGCTTGGGGCGGGTGGCCAACACCGGGGAGCTGTTTTTT; cdr3_aa: CASSLGRVANTGELFF
clone_size: .; j_call: TRBJ1-2; d_call: .; cdr3_length: 13; v_call: TRBV29-1; cdr3_nt: TGCAGCGTTGCTACCGGGACTGGCTATGGCTACACCTTC; cdr3_aa: CSVATGTGYGYTF
clone_size: few; j_call: TRBJ2-3; d_call: .; cdr3_length: 15; v_call: TRBV7-7; cdr3_nt: TGTGCTAGCAGCTTAAGAGGCGCTAGCACAGATACGCAGTATTTT; cdr3_aa: CASSLRGASTDTQYF
clone_size: .; j_call: TRBJ1-4; d_call: .; cdr3_length: 14; v_call: TRBV19; cdr3_nt: TGTGCCAGTAGCCGAGGAGGGGAGGGCGAAAAACTGTTTTTT; cdr3_aa: CASSRGGEGEKLFF
clone_size: .; j_call: TRBJ2-3; d_call: .; cdr3_length: 14; v_call: TRBV20-1; cdr3_nt: TGCAGTGCTAGAGTAGGGGGAAGCACAGATACGCAGTATTTT; cdr3_aa: CSARVGGSTDTQYF
clone_size: .; j_call: TRBJ2-3; d_call: .; cdr3_length: 13; v_call: TRBV5-1; cdr3_nt: TGCGCCAGCAGCTTGGGGTTAGAAGATACGCAGTATTTT; cdr3_aa: CASSLGLEDTQYF
clone_size: .; j_call: TRBJ1-1; d_call: .; cdr3_length: 15; v_call: TRBV7-9; cdr3_nt: TGTGCCAGCAGCAGGCAAAGGGGCTTGAACACTGAAGCTTTCTTT; cdr3_aa: CASSRQRGLNTEAFF
clone_size: .; j_call: TRBJ2-7; d_call: TRBD2; cdr3_length: 13; v_call: TRBV7-2; cdr3_nt: TGTGCCAGCTTAGCGGGGCCCTCCTACGAGCAGTACTTC; cdr3_aa: CASLAGPSYEQYF
clone_size: few; j_call: TRBJ2-4; d_call: .; cdr3_length: 13; v_call: TRBV6-2/TRBV6-3; cdr3_nt: TGTGCCAGCAGTTATACTACCCGAGACATTCAGTACTTC; cdr3_aa: CASSYTTRDIQYF
clone_size: few; j_call: TRBJ2-5; d_call: TRBD2; cdr3_length: 14; v_call: TRBV7-2; cdr3_nt: TGTGCCAGCAGTACAACGGGACTAACGCAGACCCAGTACTTC; cdr3_aa: CASSTTGLTQTQYF
clone_size: .; j_call: TRBJ1-2; d_call: .; cdr3_length: 12; v_call: TRBV7-2; cdr3_nt: TGTGCCAGCAGCCACGGGCAGATCGGCTACACCTTC; cdr3_aa: CASSHGQIGYTF
clone_size: .; j_call: TRBJ2-7; d_call: TRBD2; cdr3_length: 14; v_call: TRBV20-1; cdr3_nt: TGCAGTGCTGGACTAGCGGGAGGGTCCTACGAGCAGTACTTC; cdr3_aa: CSAGLAGGSYEQYF
clone_size: few; j_call: TRBJ2-1; d_call: .; cdr3_length: 12; v_call: TRBV12-3/TRBV12-4; cdr3_nt: TGTGCCAGCAGGGCTTCGCTCGGTGAGCAGTTCTTC; cdr3_aa: CASRASLGEQFF
clone_size: .; j_call: TRBJ2-7; d_call: TRBD2; cdr3_length: 17; v_call: TRBV29-1; cdr3_nt: TGCAGCGTGGGGACTAGCGGGAGGGGATGGAGCTCCTACGAGCAGTACTTC; cdr3_aa: CSVGTSGRGWSSYEQYF
clone_size: few; j_call: TRBJ2-5; d_call: .; cdr3_length: 13; v_call: TRBV7-3; cdr3_nt: TGTGCCAGCAGCCCCCATAACCAAGAGACCCAGTACTTC; cdr3_aa: CASSPHNQETQYF
clone_size: .; j_call: TRBJ2-1; d_call: .; cdr3_length: 12; v_call: TRBV24-1; cdr3_nt: TGTGCCACCAGGGACCTACTCAATGAGCAGTTCTTC; cdr3_aa: CATRDLLNEQFF
clone_size: many; j_call: TRBJ2-5; d_call: TRBD1; cdr3_length: 12; v_call: TRBV29-1; cdr3_nt: TGCAGCGTCAACAGGGGATCAGAGACCCAGTACTTC; cdr3_aa: CSVNRGSETQYF
clone_size: once; j_call: TRBJ2-5; d_call: .; cdr3_length: 12; v_call: TRBV6-6; cdr3_nt: TGTGCCAGCAGTTTCGAGGACGGGACCCAGTACTTC; cdr3_aa: CASSFEDGTQYF
clone_size: few; j_call: TRBJ1-4; d_call: .; cdr3_length: 15; v_call: TRBV18; cdr3_nt: TGTGCCAGCTCACCAGTTACGGGGTCCAATGAAAAACTGTTTTTT; cdr3_aa: CASSPVTGSNEKLFF
clone_size: few; j_call: TRBJ2-3; d_call: .; cdr3_length: 12; v_call: TRBV20-1; cdr3_nt: TGCAGTGCGAACTACGGCGCGGATACGCAGTATTTT; cdr3_aa: CSANYGADTQYF